Below, 18 T cell receptor beta chains from the same sample are listed, as sequenced in a study of OX40 agonist ivuxolimab in advanced cancers. Repertoires were generated with immunoSEQ multiplex PCR, while TCRdb's copy carries only in-frame clones and drops some. The table has approximately 81,000 clones, just over 90% seen once. The input for sequencing was CD4+ or CD8+ T cells sorted from blood, taken in a trial of the OX40 agonist ivuxolimab. The receptors derive from an adult with an advanced solid tumor such as melanoma, head and neck, liver or kidney cancer.

This clone has just a few counts. J is TRBJ1-2 and V is TRBV11-2; 7 bases agree with TRBD1. In germline, CDR1 is SGHAT, CDR2 FQNNGV. The CDR3 has 16 amino acids. V lost 2 bases to trimming and J lost 2 bases; unmatched junction nucleotides: 8. In DNA form, the CDR3 reads TGTGCCAGCAGCTTAAAGGCAGGGGGAGGGAACTATGGCTACACCTTC. As protein: CASSLKAGGGNYGYTF.

The J gene is TRBJ2-7, the V gene TRBV7-9, with a possible D match to TRBD1 (6 bases). V was clipped by 7 bases and J by 3 bases, with 10 bases between them. The CDR3 length is 12 residues. Germline V gene lookup returns CDR1 SEHNR and CDR2 FQNEAQ (reference sequence). The CDR3 loop is CASMDSRYEQYF. In DNA form, the CDR3 reads TGTGCCAGCATGGACAGTCGCTACGAGCAGTACTTC.

This CDR3 is CASSPPGTENTEAFF. DNA of the CDR3: TGTGCCAGCAGCCCGCCCGGGACAGAGAACACTGAAGCTTTCTTT. The chain links TRBV7-9 to TRBJ1-1, with 7 bases identical to TRBD1. The CDR3 loop spans 15 amino acids. The V segment lost 5 bases and the J segment 1 base; nucleotides outside the gene matches: 7. Germline loops: CDR1 SEHNR, CDR2 FQNEAQ (reference sequence). Full variable domain (remainder filled in from reference TRBV7-9 and TRBJ1-1): DTGVSQNPRHKITKRGQNVTFRCDPISEHNRLYWYRQTLGQGPEFLTYFQNEAQLEKSRLLSDRFSAERPKGSFSTLEIQRTEQGDSAMYLCASSPPGTENTEAFFGQGTRLTVV.

This sequence joins TRBV7-2 and TRBJ2-1; D is uncertain. The CDR3 has 15 residues. Per germline, CDR1 SGHTA and CDR2 FQGNSA. V lost 1 base, J lost 6 bases, and 13 bases lay in between. CDR3 region: CASSLDRAIGNEQFF. The CDR3 coding sequence is TGTGCCAGCAGCTTAGACCGAGCCATAGGCAATGAGCAGTTCTTC.

The chain carries TRBV27 and TRBJ2-7, with D unclear. Trimming removed 6 bases at V and 0 bases at J, with 15 bases between. The CDR3 consists of 15 residues. The germline V gene encodes CDR1 MNHEY and CDR2 SMNVEV (reference sequence). Written as DNA, the CDR3 is TGTGCCAGCAGACCCGCCGGGTCCTACTCCTACGAGCAGTACTTC. It translates to CASRPAGSYSYEQYF.

Details on this clone: A read error may produce the germline difference seen at one junction end. This chain connects TRBV7-7 to TRBJ2-1, with 10 nucleotides matching TRBD2. Germline CDR1 reads SSHAT; CDR2 reads FNYEAQ (reference sequence). The CDR3 consists of 15 residues. The CDR3 DNA is TGTGCTAGCAGCTTACGAGCGGGAGGGGGGAATGAGCAGTTCTTC. This sequence encodes CASSLRAGGGNEQFF.

V is TRBV5-8 and J is TRBJ1-3; D gene unclear. The germline V gene encodes CDR1 SGHTS and CDR2 YDEGEE. The CDR3 consists of 16 residues. The ends were cut back, 4 bases at V and 0 bases at J, with 14 bases in the middle. CDR3 sequence: CASSLGEPHSGNTIYF. Written as DNA, the CDR3 is TGTGCCAGCAGCCTCGGGGAGCCACACTCTGGAAACACCATATATTTT.

The chain carries TRBV9 and TRBJ1-1; 11 nucleotides match TRBD1. The CDR3 covers 17 residues. The V and J ends lost 0 bases and 5 bases, in that order; junction bases with no gene match: 9. Germline CDR1 SGDLS, CDR2 YYNGEE. The CDR3 nucleotides are TGTGCCAGCAGCGTAGACGGACAGGGGGCATATTTTACTGAAGCTTTCTTT. Translating gives CASSVDGQGAYFTEAFF.

The chain recombines TRBV15 with TRBJ2-7; the D gene is possibly TRBD1 (5 bases). Germline CDR1 LNHNV, CDR2 YYDKDF (reference sequence). Trimming pared 6 bases from V and 4 bases from J, leaving 7 bases between. The CDR3 is 11 amino acids. This chain's CDR3 is CATRGDYEQYF. The CDR3 region has the DNA TGTGCCACCAGAGGGGATTACGAGCAGTACTTC. The full variable domain, in which reference TRBV15 and TRBJ2-7 provide the parts outside the CDR3, is DAMVIQNPRYQVTQFGKPVTLSCSQTLNHNVMYWYQQKSSQAPKLLFHYYDKDFNNEADTPDNFQSRRPNTSFCFLDIRSPGLGDTAMYLCATRGDYEQYFGPGTRLTVT.

The chain is built from TRBV15 and TRBJ2-7; D might be TRBD1 (5 bases). V lost 0 bases to trimming and J lost 4 bases, with 7 bases between them. The CDR3 loop spans 13 amino acids. CDR1 is LNHNV, CDR2 YYDKDF, per germline (reference sequence). The chain's CDR3 is CATSRERGYEQYF. CDR3 coding DNA: TGTGCCACCAGCAGAGAAAGGGGTTACGAGCAGTACTTC. The whole variable domain, remainder taken from reference TRBV15 and TRBJ2-7, is DAMVIQNPRYQVTQFGKPVTLSCSQTLNHNVMYWYQQKSSQAPKLLFHYYDKDFNNEADTPDNFQSRRPNTSFCFLDIRSPGLGDTAMYLCATSRERGYEQYFGPGTRLTVT.

The genes are TRBV9 and TRBJ2-7, with a weak D call TRBD1 (5 bases). V was pared by 0 bases and J by 3 bases, with 16 bases between. The CDR3 sequence is 16 residues long. Germline CDR1 reads SGDLS; CDR2 reads YYNGEE. The CDR3 protein is CASSVEGVARGYEQYF. CDR3 nucleotides: TGTGCCAGCAGCGTAGAAGGGGTCGCTAGAGGCTACGAGCAGTACTTC.

This chain connects TRBV2 to TRBJ2-7; possible D gene TRBD1, 5 bases. V shed 5 bases and J shed 3 bases, with 8 bases lying between them. CDR1 and CDR2 from the germline V gene are SNHLY and FYNNEI. CDR3 size: 12 residues. The CDR3 nucleotides are TGTGCCAGCAGTCGTGGACACTACGAGCAGTACTTC. Amino acids: CASSRGHYEQYF.

The chain joins TRBV19 to TRBJ1-2; 7 positions match TRBD1. The length of the CDR3 is 13 residues. Germline V gives CDR1 LNHDA, CDR2 SQIVND (reference sequence). V was pared by 6 bases and J by 2 bases, with 3 bases of the junction left unmatched. The CDR3 region has the DNA TGTGCCAGTAGCCAGACAGGGAACTATGGCTACACCTTC. This gives the protein CASSQTGNYGYTF.

The J gene is TRBJ2-7, the V gene TRBV6-5; TRBD1 agrees at 10 bases. The ends lost 2 bases at V and 2 bases at J; junction bases unmatched: 3. CDR3 length: 15 amino acids. Germline values: CDR1 MNHEY, CDR2 SVGAGI. The CDR3 spells CASSYGGTGAYEQYF. The CDR3, as DNA: TGTGCCAGCAGTTACGGTGGGACAGGGGCCTACGAGCAGTACTTC.

The chain has TRBV6-6 and TRBJ1-4, with D perhaps TRBD1 (5 bases). Per germline, CDR1 MNHNY and CDR2 SVGAGI (reference sequence). The CDR3 is 15 residues long. V shed 5 bases and J shed 2 bases, with 12 bases lying between them. The CDR3 here is CASSDNRFTNEKLFF. The CDR3 nucleotides read TGTGCCAGCAGTGACAACAGGTTTACTAATGAAAAACTGTTTTTT.

The rearrangement joins TRBV4-1 to TRBJ2-5; a weak D match, TRBD1 (6 bases). V was trimmed by 3 bases and J by 5 bases, leaving 19 bases between them. The CDR3 consists of 16 residues. Germline CDR1 MGHRA, CDR2 YSYEKL. For the CDR3, the DNA is TGCGCCAGCAGCCAGGTCAGGTGGGGGCTGGGGGAGACCCAGTACTTC. Protein sequence: CASSQVRWGLGETQYF.

The chain couples TRBV13 to TRBJ1-2, with 7 bases matching TRBD1. V lost 4 bases to trimming and J lost 2 bases; unmatched junction nucleotides: 7. Per germline, CDR1 PRHDT and CDR2 FYEKMQ (reference sequence). The CDR3 is made up of 15 amino acids. The CDR3 region has the DNA TGTGCCAGCAGCTCTACGACAGGGCGGAACTATGGCTACACCTTC. It encodes CASSSTTGRNYGYTF.

The chain combines TRBV28 with TRBJ2-5; D tentatively reads TRBD1 or TRBD2 (5 bases each). V was pared by 7 bases and J by 5 bases, with 20 bases between. Germline lookup yields CDR1 MDHEN and CDR2 SYDVKM. This CDR3 region has 15 residues. Here the CDR3 DNA reads TGTGCCAGCATGTCCCTAGCTAGGGGCATGGAGACCCAGTACTTC. This translates into CASMSLARGMETQYF.